Below, 16 T cell receptor beta chains from the same sample are listed, as sequenced in a study of T cell responses to AZD1222 COVID-19 vaccine. Clones were sequenced by immunoSEQ multiplex PCR, and TCRdb holds only the in-frame ones, with some missing. Of 150,000 or so clones listed, 70% to 90% are singletons. The sample here was peripheral blood, taken on day 0 of AZD1222 vaccination. These receptors were collected from an adult in good health.

A remark on this clone: The sample contains more than one DNA sequence encoding this CDR3. V usage is TRBV24-1 and J usage is TRBJ2-1, with 10 bases identical to TRBD2. The CDR3 spans 15 residues. V dropped 3 bases and J dropped 7; count of bases not matched to a gene: 5. Germline values: CDR1 KGHDR, CDR2 SFDVKD. The CDR3 sequence is CATSDPRTSGNEQFF. CDR3 DNA: TGTGCCACCAGTGATCCAAGGACTAGCGGTAATGAGCAGTTCTTC.

The V and J genes are TRBV9 and TRBJ2-1; 9 bases are a match to TRBD2. The V segment lost 4 bases and the J segment 4 bases; nucleotides outside the gene matches: 6. Germline CDR1 is SGDLS and CDR2 is YYNGEE. The CDR3 is 15 amino acids. Here the CDR3 reads CASSPSAGGYNEQFF. The CDR3 coding sequence is TGTGCCAGCAGCCCCTCAGCGGGAGGTTACAATGAGCAGTTCTTC. Looking up the rest from reference TRBV9 and TRBJ2-1 gives the full variable domain: DSGVTQTPKHLITATGQRVTLRCSPRSGDLSVYWYQQSLDQGLQFLIQYYNGEERAKGNILERFSAQQFPDLHSELNLSSLELGDSALYFCASSPSAGGYNEQFFGPGTRLTVL.

The chain is built from TRBV7-2 and TRBJ1-2; D call uncertain. This CDR3 contains 14 residues. Germline CDR1 SGHTA, CDR2 FQGNSA. V shed 0 bases and J shed 0 bases, with 5 bases lying between them. CDR3 region: CASSLASTNYGYTF. The CDR3 nucleotides are TGTGCCAGCAGCTTAGCTTCTACTAACTATGGCTACACCTTC.

The V and J genes are TRBV24-1 and TRBJ1-5, with 10 bases that match TRBD1. The CDR3 is made up of 13 amino acids. V gave up 12 bases and J gave up 5 bases; unmatched junction bases: 6. CDR1 and CDR2 (germline): KGHDR, SFDVKD. This chain's CDR3 is CASAGTGDQPQHF. CDR3 DNA: TGTGCCTCGGCGGGGACAGGGGATCAGCCCCAGCATTTT.

The genes are TRBV7-2 and TRBJ1-5; TRBD1 matches at 8 bases. This CDR3 is 15 amino acids long. The V and J ends lost 5 bases and 7 bases, in that order; junction bases with no gene match: 10. CDR1 is SGHTA and CDR2 is FQGNSA in the germline V gene. The DNA for the CDR3 is TGTGCCAGCAGCGTACGACAGGGGAATGGACAGCCCCAGCATTTT. Its translation is CASSVRQGNGQPQHF.

The chain is built from TRBV5-1 and TRBJ2-1; D is ambiguous. The germline V and J ends were trimmed by 0 bases and 2 bases, with 6 bases remaining between them. The CDR3 runs to 14 residues. Germline CDR1 and CDR2: SGHRS and YFSETQ. The DNA of the CDR3 is TGCGCCAGCAGCTTGGGGCAGGCCTACAATGAGCAGTTCTTC. Translating it yields CASSLGQAYNEQFF. The complete variable domain, with remaining parts taken from reference TRBV5-1 and TRBJ2-1, reads KAGVTQTPRYLIKTRGQQVTLSCSPISGHRSVSWYQQTPGQGLQFLFEYFSETQRNKGNFPGRFSGRQFSNSRSEMNVSTLELGDSALYLCASSLGQAYNEQFFGPGTRLTVL.

This sequence joins TRBV19 and TRBJ2-1; weak D call: TRBD2 (7 bases). Germline CDR1 and CDR2: LNHDA and SQIVND (reference sequence). Trimming left V 5 bases short and J 8 bases short, with 13 bases between. This CDR3 contains 13 residues. The CDR3 protein is CASSRGAGDEQFF. In nucleotides, the CDR3 is TGTGCCAGTAGTCGGGGGGCAGGCGATGAGCAGTTCTTC. Supplemented by reference TRBV19 and TRBJ2-1, the full variable domain reads DGGITQSPKYLFRKEGQNVTLSCEQNLNHDAMYWYRQDPGQGLRLIYYSQIVNDFQKGDIAEGYSVSREKKESFPLTVTSAQKNPTAFYLCASSRGAGDEQFFGPGTRLTVL.

The V call is TRBV5-1, the J call TRBJ1-4, with 8 bases identical to TRBD1. V lost 3 bases, J lost 8 bases, and 6 bases stayed unmatched. This CDR3 region has 14 residues. The V gene's germline CDR1 is SGHRS and CDR2 YFSETQ. The DNA of the CDR3 is TGCGCCAGCAGCTCGTCGACAGGGGTAGAAAAACTGTTTTTT. This codes for CASSSSTGVEKLFF.

The chain couples TRBV4-2 to TRBJ2-5; 10 positions match TRBD1. V was pared by 4 bases and J by 2 bases, with 19 bases of the junction left unmatched. CDR1 LGHNA and CDR2 YNFKEQ come from the germline V gene. This CDR3 spans 20 amino acids. The CDR3 DNA sequence: TGTGCCAGCAGCCGGAAAAAGGACAGGGGGGGCGGAACCAGACAAGAGACCCAGTACTTC. Amino acids: CASSRKKDRGGGTRQETQYF.

This clone appeared a single time. The chain has TRBV24-1 and TRBJ2-1; perhaps TRBD2 as D (7 bases). The CDR3 contains 15 residues. Germline lookup yields CDR1 KGHDR and CDR2 SFDVKD. Between the trimmed V and J ends, which lost 1 base and 6 bases, there was a span of 12 bases. This CDR3 is CATSDFKGGINEQFF. CDR3 sequence (DNA): TGTGCCACCAGTGATTTTAAGGGGGGGATCAATGAGCAGTTCTTC.

This clone was recorded once. The genes are TRBV19 and TRBJ1-6; D possibly corresponds to TRBD1 (5 bases). Germline values: CDR1 LNHDA, CDR2 SQIVND (reference sequence). V was trimmed by 5 bases and J by 7 bases, leaving 18 bases between them. The CDR3 has 16 amino acids. The CDR3 protein is CASSAPGGVENSPLHF. As DNA, the CDR3 is TGTGCCAGTAGTGCCCCAGGAGGGGTGGAGAATTCACCCCTCCACTTT.

This sequence joins TRBV28 and TRBJ2-1; 10 bases are a match to TRBD1. The CDR3 has 16 amino acids. Germline lookup yields CDR1 MDHEN and CDR2 SYDVKM. V was clipped by 6 bases and J by 4 bases; unmatched bases: 9. The CDR3 loop is CASSPFWTGGYNEQFF. The CDR3 DNA sequence: TGTGCCAGCAGCCCTTTTTGGACAGGGGGTTACAATGAGCAGTTCTTC.

The CDR3 sequence: CAWSVSGEQYF. The CDR3 DNA is TGTGCCTGGAGTGTATCCGGGGAGCAGTACTTC. The chain carries TRBV30 and TRBJ2-7; D is uncertain. The CDR3 has 11 amino acids. Germline CDR1 GTSNPN, CDR2 SVGIG (reference sequence). Trimming took off 0 bases at V and 7 bases at J, with 7 bases between the two ends.

The chain carries TRBV21-1 and TRBJ2-1; TRBD2 is the table's D call and was not checked against the DNA. TRBV21-1 is shown as a pseudogene. The CDR3 sequence is 18 residues long. Written as DNA, the CDR3 is TGTGCCAGCAGCAAAGTAAGAGGGGCCGCGGGATCCTACAATGAGCAGTTCTTC. This translates into CASSKVRGAAGSYNEQFF.

The chain links TRBV11-3 to TRBJ2-5, with 10 bases that match TRBD2. Per germline, CDR1 SGHNT and CDR2 YENEEA. This CDR3 spans 17 amino acids. The J segment lost 1 base and the V segment lost 5 bases, leaving 10 bases of the junction unmatched. The CDR3 protein is CASSGRTSGRGQETQYF. The CDR3 DNA is TGTGCCAGCAGCGGTCGGACTAGCGGCAGAGGCCAAGAGACCCAGTACTTC.

This clone appeared a few times. The chain carries TRBV19 and TRBJ1-1; TRBD1 might be the D (6 bases). This CDR3 is 14 amino acids long. CDR1 and CDR2 (germline): LNHDA, SQIVND (reference sequence). V gave up 3 bases and J gave up 0 bases, with 8 bases separating them. The CDR3 region is CASSITGMNTEAFF. The CDR3 DNA reads as TGTGCCAGTAGTATTACAGGGATGAACACTGAAGCTTTCTTT.